The 14 T cell receptor beta chains presented below share a single source sample, sequenced in a study of Graves' ophthalmopathy and Graves' hyperthyroidism. Amplification targeted the TCR beta CDR3 regions, with RNA transcripts as the source material. The workflow started with a first-round RT-PCR run with HTBI primers and then moved on to a second-round multiplex PCR. TCRdb processed the multiplex PCR reads anew with MiXCR; each CDR3 protein has one entry. Among hundreds of thousands of distinct CDR3 sequences listed, roughly 40% were seen once. The sequenced sample consisted of peripheral blood. All receptors derive from an adult man with Graves' ophthalmopathy.

V and J are TRBV7-2 and TRBJ2-5; 9 nucleotides line up with TRBD1. The J segment lost 6 bases and the V segment lost 5 bases, leaving 10 bases of the junction unmatched. The germline V gene encodes CDR1 SGHTA and CDR2 FQGNSA. This CDR3 is built from 15 residues. The CDR3 DNA sequence: TGTGCCAGCAGCGATGGACAGGGGTTCGGTCAGACCCAGTACTTC. This gives the protein CASSDGQGFGQTQYF.

This chain connects TRBV7-2 to TRBJ1-2; TRBD1 is a possible D gene (6 bases). The CDR3 has 15 residues. Germline CDR1 reads SGHTA; CDR2 reads FQGNSA. V lost 1 base and J 4 bases, leaving 13 bases between the germline ends. CDR3 residues: CASSLVRAGVYGYTF. CDR3 DNA sequence: TGTGCCAGCAGCTTAGTTCGGGCAGGGGTCTATGGCTACACCTTC.

As concerns this clonotype: Lacking the conserved final phenylalanine or tryptophan, this CDR3 likely reflects a read error. The DNA is left out, because the CDR3 cannot be placed on it with certainty; the CDR3 is given as TCRdb lists it. The V gene is TRBV29-1, the J gene TRBJ2-7; the table's TRBD1 call for D was not verified on the DNA. Germline CDR1 and CDR2: SQVTM and ANQGSEA. Ends included, the CDR3 has 9 residues. CDR3 sequence reads: CSVAPPWPP.

The V and J genes are TRBV2 and TRBJ1-6; D might be TRBD1 (5 bases). The V end was cut by 5 bases, the J end by 6 bases, with 14 bases between. In germline, CDR1 is SNHLY, CDR2 FYNNEI. The CDR3 is made up of 15 amino acids. CDR3 amino acids: CASSLWGLSNSPLHF. The CDR3 DNA is TGTGCCAGCAGTTTATGGGGGTTAAGTAATTCACCCCTCCACTTT.

This clonotype turned up a few times. The chain is built from TRBV11-2 and TRBJ2-2; the D gene is possibly TRBD1 (6 bases). Germline V gene data show CDR1 as SGHAT and CDR2 as FQNNGV. CDR3 length: 16 residues. V lost 1 base and J lost 1, with 10 bases in between. The chain's CDR3 is CASSLGGHLNTGELFF. CDR3 in DNA: TGTGCCAGCAGCTTAGGGGGACACCTGAACACCGGGGAGCTGTTTTTT.

This clonotype was counted between two and nine times. As the CDR3 is not closed by the conserved phenylalanine or tryptophan, this likely results from a read error. The V and J genes are TRBV7-9 and TRBJ2-6; D is unresolved. Trimming cost V 5 bases and J 0 bases, with 8 bases left between them. The germline V gene encodes CDR1 SEHNR and CDR2 FQNEAQ (reference sequence). The CDR3 is 15 amino acids. The CDR3 sequence is CASSPRYSGANVLTP. The CDR3 region has the DNA TGTGCCAGCAGCCCGAGGTACTCTGGGGCCAACGTCCTGACTCCA.

This rearrangement joins TRBV5-1 to TRBJ2-5, with 8 bases matching TRBD1. The CDR3 totals 15 residues. Trimming at V came to 3 bases and at J to 4 bases, leaving 8 bases not matched to a gene. CDR1 SGHRS and CDR2 YFSETQ come from the germline V gene. This CDR3 is CASSWGTGFRETQYF. CDR3 bases: TGCGCCAGCAGCTGGGGGACAGGTTTTAGAGAGACCCAGTACTTC.

This clonotype was counted a few times. Germline is not matched at one junction end, which may reflect a read error. The chain combines TRBV7-7 with TRBJ2-2, with D maybe TRBD1 (6 bases). CDR1 and CDR2 from the germline V gene are SSHAT and FNYEAQ (reference sequence). The CDR3 runs to 14 residues. The DNA for the CDR3 is TGTGCTAGCAGCTTATCACAGGGTAGCGGGGAGCTGTTTTTT. Protein product: CASSLSQGSGELFF.

The chain employs TRBV4-1 and TRBJ2-7, with 9 bases aligning to TRBD2. V shed 0 bases and J 4 bases; nucleotides not matched to a gene: 10. The CDR3 spans 17 residues. CDR1 MGHRA and CDR2 YSYEKL come from the germline V gene. The CDR3 protein is CASSQDLGTSRRYEQYF. The CDR3 region has the DNA TGCGCCAGCAGCCAAGATCTTGGGACTAGCCGTAGGTACGAGCAGTACTTC.

In its sample, this clonotype was seen a few times. The chain combines TRBV7-2 with TRBJ1-4; 8 bases match TRBD1. The germline V gene encodes CDR1 SGHTA and CDR2 FQGNSA. The CDR3 totals 15 residues. Trimming cost V 2 bases and J 4 bases; bases outside gene matches: 3. CDR3 region: CASSLRTGFNEKLFF. The CDR3 DNA sequence: TGTGCCAGCAGCTTAAGGACAGGGTTTAATGAAAAACTGTTTTTT.

Only a few counts were recorded for this clonotype. At one end the junction does not follow the germline gene, possibly because of a read error. The rearrangement uses TRBV6-5 and TRBJ1-1; 7 bases agree with TRBD1. The CDR3 totals 13 residues. Germline V gene sequence: CDR1 MNHEY, CDR2 SVGAGI. This CDR3 reads CASSYFDRAEAFF. DNA for the CDR3: TGTGCCAGCAGTTACTTCGACAGGGCTGAGGCTTTCTTT.

This clonotype was seen more than once but under ten times. In DNA form, the CDR3 reads TGCGCCAGCAGCATCGGACAGCTGGCGGGATACTACGAGCAGTACTTC. Translated: CASSIGQLAGYYEQYF. The J gene is TRBJ2-7, the V gene TRBV5-1; tentatively, D is TRBD1 or TRBD2 (6 bases each). Per germline, CDR1 SGHRS and CDR2 YFSETQ. The CDR3 runs 16 residues. Between the trimmed V and J ends, which lost 4 bases and 3 bases, there was a span of 20 bases. Full variable domain (remainder filled in from reference TRBV5-1 and TRBJ2-7): KAGVTQTPRYLIKTRGQQVTLSCSPISGHRSVSWYQQTPGQGLQFLFEYFSETQRNKGNFPGRFSGRQFSNSRSEMNVSTLELGDSALYLCASSIGQLAGYYEQYFGPGTRLTVT.

J is TRBJ2-7 and V is TRBV29-1; no clear D gene. Germline loops: CDR1 SQVTM, CDR2 ANQGSEA. V lost 4 bases to trimming and J lost 0 bases, with 10 bases between them. CDR3 size: 13 residues. In DNA form, the CDR3 reads TGCAGCGTTGCTCAGGATCTCTCCTACGAGCAGTACTTC. Its translation: CSVAQDLSYEQYF.

In regard to this clonotype: Just one base apart from a much larger clone, this may be a read error. The CDR3 does not close with the conserved phenylalanine or tryptophan, likely indicating a read error. This rearrangement joins TRBV29-1 to TRBJ2-7, with D maybe TRBD2 (5 bases). The CDR3 totals 11 residues. Trimming cost V 4 bases and J 5 bases, with 9 bases left between them. CDR1 SQVTM and CDR2 ANQGSEA come from the germline V gene. The CDR3 DNA reads TGCAGCGTTGGGACTTTTGACGAGCAGTACCTC. Translation gives CSVGTFDEQYL.